This entry describes one TCR beta chain. This clonotype was observed at least ten times. Which antigen it targets is not known. Base qualities are missing; no much larger clone stands one base away. Interpreted using the paper, the treatment or condition label stands for: live attenuated yellow fever vaccine strain. PBMCs were isolated from peripheral blood using a standard Ficoll-Paque protocol. Dynabeads CD4 and CD8 positive selection kits were used to isolate the CD4 and CD8 T-cell fractions. TriZol was used to extract RNA from bulk PBMCs, CD4 and CD8 fractions, and dextramer-positive and dextramer-negative fractions. TCR cDNA was made using 5'RACE template switching, a step that added a universal primer site and unique molecular identifiers. Priming for cDNA synthesis came from both the TCR alpha and TCR beta constant segments. Libraries were amplified in two PCR steps, with sample barcodes and sequencing adapters added in the second step. Sequencing of the libraries was done on either Illumina HiSeq 2500 (2x100 bp) or NovaSeq (2x150 bp). The study's processing was this. MIGEC handled demultiplexing of reads and collapsing into UMI consensus sequences, while MiXCR performed V(D)J alignment. Vaccine-responding clonotypes were defined with edgeR using replicate PBMC samples, requiring FDR below 0.01 and a log2 fold change above 5 up to day 15. Each bulk clonotype received a CD4 or CD8 identity based on whether the sequenced CD4 or CD8 repertoire contained that clonotype at higher abundance. Through fastp at Q25 and MiXCR, TCRdb rebuilt clones from the public reads, retaining in-frame beta chains. Rows with one shared CDR3 protein collapse into an entry with the most common genes and DNA. TCRdb, rather than the study authors, made the V and J calls. The sample table holds fewer than 150,000 distinct CDR3 sequences, of which 7.7% were seen once. 0.55% to 0.9% of the sample lies in the top ten.

Including cysteine and phenylalanine, the CDR3 has 15 amino acids. Of the read, only the CDR3 DNA is kept; its 45 bases are in frame from base 1. From V the trimming removes 7 bases and from J it removes 2 bases, while the gene matches leave 6 bases of the junction unaccounted for. The entry originates in a study of T cells after yellow fever vaccination (dated by TCRdb to between 2018 and 2021). In the study overall: The SMART-Seq v4 Ultra Low Input RNA kit was used to prepare libraries from fractions with low cell numbers. To follow T-cell clones before and after both primary and booster YFV17D yellow fever vaccination, bulk TCR alpha and beta repertoires underwent longitudinal sequencing. The cohort comprised two healthy male donors, one aged 18 to 29 and one aged 30 to 39 years. Blood samples were taken at several timepoints before and after primary and secondary immunization, and bulk PBMC replicates and cell subsets were isolated. The paper's findings and limits, for the study overall: A small fraction of clonotypes showed up in both the CD4 and CD8 compartments, probably as a result of convergent recombination. FACS-sorted repertoires could contain abundant contaminating clonotypes from the bulk population, so computational filtering was required. Because the study included only a couple of donors, the extent to which the findings can be generalized is limited. Most clones expanded after primary vaccination were re-detected after the booster (almost 98% of CD4 and around 88% of CD8), suggesting broad memory maintenance. Compared with the primary T-cell response, the secondary T-cell response was faster but weaker, reaching its peak on day 5 rather than on day 15.

The specimen was CD4+ T cells sorted from PBMCs, collected 5 days after the yellow fever booster vaccination. This TCR derives from a man between 25 and 39 years old who received the YFV17D yellow fever vaccine. The chain joins TRBV12-3 or TRBV12-4 to TRBJ2-3; the junction holds 10 bases that match TRBD2. The DNA sequence follows: TGTGCCAGCACCCTACTAGCGGGGTACACAGATACGCAGTATTTT. This encodes CASTLLAGYTDTQYF.